This T cell receptor beta chain is from a study of somatic mutations in cytotoxic T cells in rheumatoid arthritis. Study summary: Patients gave 30 ml EDTA peripheral blood immediately after diagnosis, prior to starting treatment. Study-level results: It was found that CD8+ T-cell clonality in rheumatoid arthritis patients did not differ significantly from that in age-matched healthy controls. There was no knowledge of the antigen targets of the expanded CD8+ clones.

Some clones are missing from TCRdb's copy, which holds only in-frame ones; the method was immunoSEQ multiplex PCR. Here the sample spans around 15,000 clones, 75% to 85% being singletons. Between the trimmed V and J ends, which lost 6 bases and 6 bases, there was a span of 15 bases. This CDR3 contains 13 residues. Germline V gene sequence: CDR1 SGHRS, CDR2 YFSETQ. On this clone itself: Its matching antigen is unknown.

Magnetic beads with positive selection isolated CD4+ and CD8+ fractions, whose purity was verified by flow cytometry. Sequencing used CD8+ T cells sorted from blood. The source is an adult with rheumatoid arthritis. V gene TRBV5-1 combines with J gene TRBJ1-1; D not certain. The CDR3 DNA reads TGCGCCAGCACCGAACCGGGGTCGGCTGAAGCTTTCTTT. Translating it yields CASTEPGSAEAFF. Full variable domain (missing parts from reference TRBV5-1 and TRBJ1-1): KAGVTQTPRYLIKTRGQQVTLSCSPISGHRSVSWYQQTPGQGLQFLFEYFSETQRNKGNFPGRFSGRQFSNSRSEMNVSTLELGDSALYLCASTEPGSAEAFFGQGTRLTVV.